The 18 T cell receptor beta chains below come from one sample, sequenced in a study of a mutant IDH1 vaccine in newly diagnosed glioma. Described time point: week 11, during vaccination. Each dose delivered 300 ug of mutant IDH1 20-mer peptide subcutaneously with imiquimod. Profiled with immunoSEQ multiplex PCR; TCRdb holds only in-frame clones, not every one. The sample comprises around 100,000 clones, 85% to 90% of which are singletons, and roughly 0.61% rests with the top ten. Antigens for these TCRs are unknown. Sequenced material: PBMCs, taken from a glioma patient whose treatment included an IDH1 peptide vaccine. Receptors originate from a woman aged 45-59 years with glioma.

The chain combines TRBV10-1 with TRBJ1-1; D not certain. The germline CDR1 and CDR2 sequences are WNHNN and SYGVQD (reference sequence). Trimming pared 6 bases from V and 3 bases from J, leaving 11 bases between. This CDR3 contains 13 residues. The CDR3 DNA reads TGCGCCAGCAGCCCTCGATTAGACACTGAAGCTTTCTTT. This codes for CASSPRLDTEAFF.

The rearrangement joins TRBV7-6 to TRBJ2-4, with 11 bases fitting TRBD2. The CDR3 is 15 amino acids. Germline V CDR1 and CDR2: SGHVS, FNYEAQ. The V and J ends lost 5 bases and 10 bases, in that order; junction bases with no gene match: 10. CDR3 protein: CASSPGTSGLGIQYF. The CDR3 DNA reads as TGTGCCAGCAGCCCCGGGACTAGCGGACTAGGAATTCAGTACTTC.

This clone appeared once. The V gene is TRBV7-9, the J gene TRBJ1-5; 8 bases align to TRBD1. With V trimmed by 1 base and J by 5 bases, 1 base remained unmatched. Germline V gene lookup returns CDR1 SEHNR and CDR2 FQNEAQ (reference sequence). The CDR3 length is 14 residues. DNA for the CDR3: TGTGCCAGCAGCTTAGGGGACAGGTATCAGCCCCAGCATTTT. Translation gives CASSLGDRYQPQHF.

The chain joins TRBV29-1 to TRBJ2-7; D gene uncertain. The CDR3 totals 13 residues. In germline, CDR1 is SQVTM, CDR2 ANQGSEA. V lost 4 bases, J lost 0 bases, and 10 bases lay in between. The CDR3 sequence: CSVADMSSYEQYF. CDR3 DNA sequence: TGCAGCGTTGCAGACATGAGCTCCTACGAGCAGTACTTC.

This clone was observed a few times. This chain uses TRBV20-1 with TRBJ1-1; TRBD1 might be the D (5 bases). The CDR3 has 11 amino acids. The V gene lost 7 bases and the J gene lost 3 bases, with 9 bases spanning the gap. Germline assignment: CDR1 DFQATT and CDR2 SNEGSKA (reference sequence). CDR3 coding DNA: TGCAGTGGATGGGGGGACACTGAAGCTTTCTTT. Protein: CSGWGDTEAFF.

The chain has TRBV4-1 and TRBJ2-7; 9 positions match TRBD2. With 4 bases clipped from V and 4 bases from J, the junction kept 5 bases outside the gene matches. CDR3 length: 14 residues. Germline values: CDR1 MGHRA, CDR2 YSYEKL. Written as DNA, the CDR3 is TGCGCCAGCAGCCGGGCGGGAGGGCCTTACGAGCAGTACTTC. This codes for CASSRAGGPYEQYF.

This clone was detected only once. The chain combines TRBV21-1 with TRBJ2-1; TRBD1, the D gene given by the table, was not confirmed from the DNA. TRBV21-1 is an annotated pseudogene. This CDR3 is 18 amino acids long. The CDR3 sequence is CASPRQGKGRDNYNEQFF. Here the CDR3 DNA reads TGTGCCAGTCCCCGACAGGGGAAGGGACGCGATAATTACAATGAGCAGTTCTTC.

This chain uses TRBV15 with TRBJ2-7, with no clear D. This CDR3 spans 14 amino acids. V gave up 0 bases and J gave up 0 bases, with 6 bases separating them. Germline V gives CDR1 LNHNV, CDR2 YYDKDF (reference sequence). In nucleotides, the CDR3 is TGTGCCACCAGCAGAGAGGCAGGCTCCTACGAGCAGTACTTC. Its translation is CATSREAGSYEQYF.

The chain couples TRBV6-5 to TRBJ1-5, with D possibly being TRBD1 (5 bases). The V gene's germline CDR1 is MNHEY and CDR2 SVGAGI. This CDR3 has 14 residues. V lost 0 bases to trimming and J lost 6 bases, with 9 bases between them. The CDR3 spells CASSYSAGSQPQHF. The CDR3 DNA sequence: TGTGCCAGCAGTTACTCGGCAGGGTCTCAGCCCCAGCATTTT.

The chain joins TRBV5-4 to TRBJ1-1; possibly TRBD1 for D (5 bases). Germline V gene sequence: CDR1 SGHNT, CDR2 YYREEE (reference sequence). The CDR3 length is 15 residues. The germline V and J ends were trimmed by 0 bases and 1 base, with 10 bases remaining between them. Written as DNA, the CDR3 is TGTGCCAGCAGCTTGGCCTGGGGGAAGAACACTGAAGCTTTCTTT. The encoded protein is CASSLAWGKNTEAFF.

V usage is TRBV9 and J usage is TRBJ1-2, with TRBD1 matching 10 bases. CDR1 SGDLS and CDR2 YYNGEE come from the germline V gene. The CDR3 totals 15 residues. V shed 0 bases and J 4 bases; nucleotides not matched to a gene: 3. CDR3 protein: CASSVDGTGAYGYTF. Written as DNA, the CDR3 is TGTGCCAGCAGCGTAGATGGGACAGGGGCCTATGGCTACACCTTC.

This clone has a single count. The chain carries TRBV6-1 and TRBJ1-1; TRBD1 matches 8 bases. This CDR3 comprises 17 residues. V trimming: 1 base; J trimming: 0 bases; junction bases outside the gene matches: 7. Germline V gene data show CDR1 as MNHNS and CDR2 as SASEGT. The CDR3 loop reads CASSEVGPGGMNTEAFF. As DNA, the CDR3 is TGTGCCAGCAGTGAAGTGGGCCCAGGGGGCATGAACACTGAAGCTTTCTTT.

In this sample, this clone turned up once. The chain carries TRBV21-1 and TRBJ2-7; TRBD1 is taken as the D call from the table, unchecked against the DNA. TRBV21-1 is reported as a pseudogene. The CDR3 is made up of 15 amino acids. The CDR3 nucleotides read TGTGCCAGCAGCAGCCCGGGACCCAGGGGCTACGAGCAGTACTTC. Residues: CASSSPGPRGYEQYF.

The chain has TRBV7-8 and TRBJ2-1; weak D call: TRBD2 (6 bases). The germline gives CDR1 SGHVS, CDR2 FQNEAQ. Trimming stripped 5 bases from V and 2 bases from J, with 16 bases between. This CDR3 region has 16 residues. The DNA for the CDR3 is TGTGCCAGCAGCCCGCTCGTGGGAGGTGCCTACAATGAGCAGTTCTTC. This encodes CASSPLVGGAYNEQFF.

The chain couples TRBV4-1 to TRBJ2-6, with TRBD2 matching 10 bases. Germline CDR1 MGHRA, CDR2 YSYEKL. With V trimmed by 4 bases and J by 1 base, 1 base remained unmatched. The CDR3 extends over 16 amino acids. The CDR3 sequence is CASSPGLASGANVLTF. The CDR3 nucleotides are TGCGCCAGCAGCCCGGGACTAGCGTCTGGGGCCAACGTCCTGACTTTC.

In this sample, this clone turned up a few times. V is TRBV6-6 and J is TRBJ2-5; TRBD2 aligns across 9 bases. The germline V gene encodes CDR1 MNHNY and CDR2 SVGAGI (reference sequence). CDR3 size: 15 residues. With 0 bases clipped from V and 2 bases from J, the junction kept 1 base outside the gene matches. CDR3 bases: TGTGCCAGCAGTTACTCGCGGGAGGGACAAGAGACCCAGTACTTC. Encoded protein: CASSYSREGQETQYF.

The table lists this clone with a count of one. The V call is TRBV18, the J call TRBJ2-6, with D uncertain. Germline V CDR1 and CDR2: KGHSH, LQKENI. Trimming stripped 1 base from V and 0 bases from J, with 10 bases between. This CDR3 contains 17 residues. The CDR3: CASSPLNSVSGANVLTF. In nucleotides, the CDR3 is TGTGCCAGCTCACCACTTAACAGTGTCTCTGGGGCCAACGTCCTGACTTTC. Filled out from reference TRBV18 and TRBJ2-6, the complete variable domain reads NAGVMQNPRHLVRRRGQEARLRCSPMKGHSHVYWYRQLPEEGLKFMVYLQKENIIDESGMPKERFSAEFPKEGPSILRIQQVVRGDSAAYFCASSPLNSVSGANVLTFGAGSRLTVL.

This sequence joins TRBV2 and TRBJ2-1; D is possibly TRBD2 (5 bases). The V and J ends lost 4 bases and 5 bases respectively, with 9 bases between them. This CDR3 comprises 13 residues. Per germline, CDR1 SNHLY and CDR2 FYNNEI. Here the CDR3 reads CASSAGLDNEQFF. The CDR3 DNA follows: TGTGCCAGCAGTGCCGGACTTGACAATGAGCAGTTCTTC.